This T cell receptor beta chain was captured in a study of blood T cells in healthy people across ages. Each individual donor underwent a draw of ten milliliters of peripheral blood. Comments on this clonotype: Antigen specificity is unknown.

The germline V gene has CDR1 SGHDT and CDR2 YYEEEE. CDR3 size: 23 residues. V dropped 2 bases and J dropped 1; count of bases not matched to a gene: 27. Then a second PCR, running roughly 7 to 11 cycles, was carried out with a sample-barcoded 5' primer and a J-beta primer mix. A template-switch adaptor that had 12 random nucleotides put a tag on each cDNA molecule. CDR3-containing paired-end reads numbering at least 2.5 million came from each sample. TCRdb re-analysed the 5' RACE reads in MiXCR, keeping a single row per CDR3 protein. The data hold hundreds of thousands of distinct CDR3 sequences, with around 49% observed a single time. Findings and caveats of the study: Underestimates were what the diversity estimates from one million T cells were considered to be.

The TCR comes from a woman between 55 and 75 years old in good health. The specimen was blood. This chain links TRBV5-6 with TRBJ2-7; 10 nucleotides align to TRBD1. The CDR3: CASSFSVGSPSATRTGGSYEQYF. CDR3 in DNA: TGTGCCAGCAGCTTTTCGGTCGGGTCTCCTAGCGCGACCCGGACAGGGGGATCCTACGAGCAGTACTTC.